The T cell receptor (beta chain) described here comes from a study of blood T cell repertoires in COVID-19. Study-wide background: The cDNA or gDNA used as material had been derived from T cells, B-cell-depleted T cells, or PBMCs.

In the original analysis: Estimation of nucleated cell counts was performed using reference gene primer amplification. TCRdb's table, derived via immunoSEQ multiplex PCR, lists solely in-frame clones and lacks some. D and trimming were read from the DNA, whereas the V and J calls and clone size are those reported in that table. The repertoire consists of about 270,000 clones, with roughly nine tenths occurring once and the leading ten covering 2.2%. This receptor was obtained from a man over 45 with acute or convalescent COVID-19. The specimen sequenced was peripheral blood.

The CDR3 is CASSLTRQGSYTF. CDR3 DNA sequence: TGTGCCAGCAGCCTAACCCGACAGGGAAGCTACACCTTC. The chain couples TRBV12-3 or TRBV12-4 to TRBJ1-2; 7 bases line up with TRBD1. The CDR3 contains 13 residues. V shed 6 bases and J 9 bases; nucleotides not matched to a gene: 10.